The 31 T cell receptor beta chains below were found in one sample sequenced in a study of blood T cell repertoires in COVID-19. Only in-frame clones appear in the TCRdb table, and some are missing; sequencing was by immunoSEQ multiplex PCR. Seen here are some 200,000 clones, 87% observed once, and the top ten hold approximately 2.1%. The sequenced material came from PBMCs or T cells enriched from blood (not recorded which). These receptors all come from a woman aged 25 to 39 who had recovered from COVID-19.

CDR3 nucleotide sequence: TGTGCCAGCAGCTGGGATTACAGGGAGGGAGATGAAAAACTGTTTTTT. Protein product: CASSWDYREGDEKLFF. The chain couples TRBV5-6 to TRBJ1-4; D may be TRBD1 (6 bases). Per the germline V gene, CDR1 is SGHDT and CDR2 is YYEEEE. V gave up 3 bases and J gave up 6 bases, with 18 bases separating them. CDR3 size: 16 residues.

J is TRBJ2-6 and V is TRBV2; 7 bases map to TRBD1. The CDR3 runs to 15 residues. Germline V CDR1 and CDR2: SNHLY, FYNNEI. The J segment lost 2 bases and the V segment lost 7 bases, leaving 5 bases of the junction unmatched. This chain's CDR3 is CASTRTGAGANVLTF. The CDR3 region has the DNA TGTGCCAGCACTAGAACAGGGGCTGGGGCCAACGTCCTGACTTTC.

The chain has TRBV5-8 and TRBJ1-5; TRBD1 matches 7 bases. Germline values: CDR1 SGHTS, CDR2 YDEGEE. This CDR3 spans 15 amino acids. Trimming at V came to 5 bases and at J to 1 base, leaving 6 bases not matched to a gene. In DNA, the CDR3 is TGTGCCAGCAGTTCGACAGGGATAAGCAATCAGCCCCAGCATTTT. Translation gives CASSSTGISNQPQHF.

The chain employs TRBV27 and TRBJ2-3, with 10 bases that match TRBD1. V lost 3 bases, J lost 4 bases, and 4 bases stayed unmatched. CDR1 MNHEY and CDR2 SMNVEV come from the germline V gene (reference sequence). This CDR3 contains 15 residues. DNA for the CDR3: TGTGCCAGCAGTTTGACAGGGGGCGGGTCAGATACGCAGTATTTT. Amino acids: CASSLTGGGSDTQYF.

This chain connects TRBV9 to TRBJ1-1; unclear D gene. V lost 3 bases and J 2 bases, leaving 5 bases between the germline ends. This CDR3 contains 12 residues. Looked up from germline, CDR1 is SGDLS and CDR2 is YYNGEE. CDR3 DNA sequence: TGTGCCAGCAGCGAACATAACACTGAAGCTTTCTTT. The encoded protein is CASSEHNTEAFF.

This clone was observed once. The J gene is TRBJ2-3, the V gene TRBV19; TRBD2 aligns across 14 bases. The CDR3 totals 19 residues. J was trimmed by 8 bases and V by 6 bases; bases with no gene match: 19. The germline V gene has CDR1 LNHDA and CDR2 SQIVND (reference sequence). The CDR3 nucleotides read TGTGCCAGTAGCCAGACGTTTACGACCGGGACTAGCGGGAGAGGTACGCAGTATTTT. Encoded protein: CASSQTFTTGTSGRGTQYF.

The V call is TRBV6-5, the J call TRBJ2-5; a possible D gene is TRBD2 (5 bases). The CDR3 length is 14 residues. V was pared by 6 bases and J by 1 base, with 12 bases between. Looked up from germline, CDR1 is MNHEY and CDR2 is SVGAGI. The DNA for the CDR3 is TGTGCCAGCAGACTAGTCCGGTTCCAAGAGACCCAGTACTTC. This codes for CASRLVRFQETQYF.

The chain links TRBV14 to TRBJ1-4; 7 bases are a match to TRBD1. With 3 bases clipped from V and 5 bases from J, the junction kept 3 bases outside the gene matches. The germline V gene encodes CDR1 SGHDN and CDR2 FVKESK. The CDR3 runs 14 residues. The CDR3, as DNA: TGTGCCAGCAGCCAGGGGACAGTGAATGAAAAACTGTTTTTT. It codes for CASSQGTVNEKLFF.

This clone was seen more than once but under ten times. The chain uses TRBV5-6 and TRBJ2-2; 8 bases are a match to TRBD2. The CDR3 extends over 16 amino acids. Germline V CDR1 and CDR2: SGHDT, YYEEEE. The V and J ends lost 2 bases and 4 bases, in that order; junction bases with no gene match: 7. This CDR3 is CASSFQLAVFTGELFF. CDR3 bases: TGTGCCAGCAGCTTCCAACTAGCGGTCTTCACCGGGGAGCTGTTTTTT.

The rearrangement joins TRBV4-2 to TRBJ1-1; 8 positions agree with TRBD1. Unmatched junction bases numbered 8, after V lost 0 bases and J lost 5 bases. Germline V lookup: CDR1 LGHNA, CDR2 YNFKEQ. This CDR3 comprises 16 residues. CDR3 sequence reads: CASSQDRTGGKTEAFF. CDR3 nucleotide sequence: TGTGCCAGCAGCCAAGATCGCACAGGGGGGAAGACTGAAGCTTTCTTT.

The chain carries TRBV9 and TRBJ1-3, with D hard to call. Germline V CDR1 and CDR2: SGDLS, YYNGEE. Trimming took 4 bases from V and 4 from J, leaving 12 bases between them. This CDR3 has 14 amino acids. DNA of the CDR3: TGTGCCAGCAGCCCCCCCGCGGGCGGAAACACCATATATTTT. Its translation: CASSPPAGGNTIYF.

This rearrangement joins TRBV24-1 to TRBJ2-5, with D possibly TRBD1 on 5 matching bases. Germline CDR1 reads KGHDR; CDR2 reads SFDVKD. This CDR3 is 16 amino acids long. With 4 bases removed from V and 1 base from J, the gap between germline ends came to 15 bases. CDR3 in amino acids: CATSDLTDIAQETQYF. DNA for the CDR3: TGTGCCACCAGTGACCTAACGGACATTGCCCAAGAGACCCAGTACTTC.

The chain is built from TRBV2 and TRBJ2-7; 11 positions agree with TRBD1. Germline V gene sequence: CDR1 SNHLY, CDR2 FYNNEI. The CDR3 is 14 residues long. V trimming: 5 bases; J trimming: 3 bases; junction bases outside the gene matches: 3. The CDR3 DNA reads as TGTGCCAGCAGTAAGGACAGGGGGCACTACGAGCAGTACTTC. Its protein is CASSKDRGHYEQYF.

In DNA form, the CDR3 reads TGTGCCAGCAGTTCCCCGACAGGGCTTGGGGTGGAGACCCAGTACTTC. It translates to CASSSPTGLGVETQYF. The genes are TRBV6-5 and TRBJ2-5; 7 bases match TRBD1. Germline V gene data show CDR1 as MNHEY and CDR2 as SVGAGI. The CDR3 totals 16 residues. J gave up 5 bases and V 4 bases, and 13 bases lay outside the gene matches.

V usage is TRBV28 and J usage is TRBJ2-2, with 7 bases matching TRBD1. Trimming took 5 bases from V and 0 from J; bases not matched to a gene: 9. The CDR3 extends over 17 amino acids. Per the germline V gene, CDR1 is MDHEN and CDR2 is SYDVKM. The CDR3 DNA reads as TGTGCCAGCAGTGTCTGGTCGGGGACAGCGAACACCGGGGAGCTGTTTTTT. The encoded protein is CASSVWSGTANTGELFF.

The rearrangement joins TRBV5-5 to TRBJ2-1, with 14 bases fitting TRBD2. Trimming at V came to 4 bases and at J to 8 bases, leaving 5 bases not matched to a gene. CDR3 length: 15 residues. Germline assignment: CDR1 SGHKS and CDR2 YYEKEE (reference sequence). CDR3 DNA sequence: TGTGCCAGCAGCCTCGGACTAGCGGGGGGTGATGAGCAGTTCTTC. This translates into CASSLGLAGGDEQFF. The variable domain in full, with the rest retrieved from reference TRBV5-5 and TRBJ2-1, is DAGVTQSPTHLIKTRGQQVTLRCSPISGHKSVSWYQQVLGQGPQFIFQYYEKEERGRGNFPDRFSARQFPNYSSELNVNALLLGDSALYLCASSLGLAGGDEQFFGPGTRLTVL.

The chain links TRBV19 to TRBJ2-2; 11 bases agree with TRBD2. This CDR3 has 16 residues. The germline V gene encodes CDR1 LNHDA and CDR2 SQIVND (reference sequence). V lost 1 base and J lost 6; bases outside the gene matches: 4. The CDR3 DNA reads TGTGCCAGTAGTATAGTACTAGCGGGAGCCTCCGGGGAGCTGTTTTTT. Translated: CASSIVLAGASGELFF.

The count of this clone is one. The CDR3 loop reads CASRQGFRGTEAFF. The CDR3 region has the DNA TGTGCCAGCCGACAGGGCTTTAGAGGCACTGAAGCTTTCTTT. V and J are TRBV6-5 and TRBJ1-1; 7 bases line up with TRBD1. The V gene end was trimmed by 8 bases and the J gene end by 4 bases; junction bases not matched to a gene: 10. There are 14 residues in the CDR3. From germline, CDR1 is MNHEY and CDR2 SVGAGI.

The rearrangement joins TRBV24-1 to TRBJ2-5; TRBD2 might be the D (7 bases). Trimming pared 7 bases from V and 2 bases from J, leaving 13 bases between. The length of the CDR3 is 14 residues. The germline V gene has CDR1 KGHDR and CDR2 SFDVKD. CDR3 sequence reads: CATSRGRGQETQYF. CDR3 DNA: TGTGCCACCAGCCGGGGGAGGGGGCAAGAGACCCAGTACTTC.

The chain couples TRBV7-9 to TRBJ2-1; 8 nucleotides align to TRBD2. The junction had 5 bases not matched to a gene; V was cut back by 4 bases and J by 0 bases. CDR3 length: 16 amino acids. The germline CDR1 and CDR2 sequences are SEHNR and FQNEAQ (reference sequence). CDR3 sequence: CASSSTGGVSYNEQFF. In DNA form, the CDR3 reads TGTGCCAGCAGCTCTACCGGGGGGGTCTCCTACAATGAGCAGTTCTTC.

V gene TRBV28 combines with J gene TRBJ2-2, with 7 bases identical to TRBD1. The germline V gene encodes CDR1 MDHEN and CDR2 SYDVKM. The V gene end was trimmed by 8 bases and the J gene end by 6 bases; junction bases not matched to a gene: 6. The CDR3 is made up of 13 amino acids. The CDR3 reads CASHRGRSGELFF. As DNA, the CDR3 is TGTGCCAGCCACAGGGGCAGGTCCGGGGAGCTGTTTTTT.

This clone was found once. This chain connects TRBV7-2 to TRBJ2-1, with 12 bases aligning to TRBD1. The CDR3 runs 15 residues. Germline V gene lookup returns CDR1 SGHTA and CDR2 FQGNSA. The trim removed 6 bases at V and 8 bases at J, leaving 8 bases unmatched. The CDR3, as DNA: TGTGCCAGCAGACCCCCGGGACAGGGGGCCCATGAGCAGTTCTTC. Protein product: CASRPPGQGAHEQFF.

The chain employs TRBV6-5 and TRBJ2-7, with D perhaps TRBD2 (5 bases). Deletions cut 6 bases from V and 4 bases from J, with 19 bases between. This CDR3 comprises 15 residues. Per the germline V gene, CDR1 is MNHEY and CDR2 is SVGAGI. CDR3 bases: TGTGCCAGCAGACCATATTCTCGAGGGAGATACGAGCAGTACTTC. The encoded protein is CASRPYSRGRYEQYF.

The rearrangement uses TRBV4-3 and TRBJ1-1; D remains ambiguous. V gave up 4 bases and J gave up 4 bases, with 13 bases separating them. The CDR3 is made up of 14 amino acids. The germline gives CDR1 LGHNA, CDR2 YSLEER. The CDR3 bases are TGCGCCAGCAGCCCGTCTGGTCGCAGCACTGAAGCTTTCTTT. Translating it yields CASSPSGRSTEAFF.

The chain joins TRBV29-1 to TRBJ2-3; 8 bases align to TRBD1. CDR1 is SQVTM and CDR2 is ANQGSEA in the germline V gene. The CDR3 runs 13 residues. The V gene end was trimmed by 7 bases and the J gene end by 2 bases; junction bases not matched to a gene: 5. CDR3 in amino acids: CSGGQVNTDTQYF. The DNA of the CDR3 is TGCAGCGGGGGACAGGTGAACACAGATACGCAGTATTTT.

The V call is TRBV19, the J call TRBJ2-3; D is undetermined. CDR3 size: 16 residues. V was pared by 4 bases and J by 4 bases, with 18 bases between. Per the germline V gene, CDR1 is LNHDA and CDR2 is SQIVND (reference sequence). The DNA of the CDR3 is TGTGCCAGTAGTAGAGAGACTTTCAGCGACGCAGATACGCAGTATTTT. Translating gives CASSRETFSDADTQYF. The whole variable domain, filled in from reference TRBV19 and TRBJ2-3, reads DGGITQSPKYLFRKEGQNVTLSCEQNLNHDAMYWYRQDPGQGLRLIYYSQIVNDFQKGDIAEGYSVSREKKESFPLTVTSAQKNPTAFYLCASSRETFSDADTQYFGPGTRLTVL.

This clone was detected only once. The genes are TRBV28 and TRBJ1-3, with D perhaps TRBD1 (5 bases). Trimming removed 4 bases from V and 3 bases from J, with 13 bases in between. The CDR3 length is 15 residues. Per the germline V gene, CDR1 is MDHEN and CDR2 is SYDVKM. CDR3 residues: CASSSPGYRGNTIYF. In DNA form, the CDR3 reads TGTGCCAGCAGTTCCCCAGGGTACCGTGGAAACACCATATATTTT.

This clone was seen a handful of times. This chain uses TRBV29-1 with TRBJ2-3, with TRBD1 as a possible D gene (6 bases). This CDR3 spans 14 amino acids. Trimming cost V 4 bases and J 0 bases, with 11 bases left between them. Germline CDR1 SQVTM, CDR2 ANQGSEA. The CDR3 region has the DNA TGCAGCGTTGCTTGGGACATTAGCACAGATACGCAGTATTTT. It codes for CSVAWDISTDTQYF.

The chain has TRBV6-5 and TRBJ1-1; D perhaps matches TRBD1 (6 bases). Deletions cut 2 bases from V and 5 bases from J, with 9 bases between. CDR3 length equals 13 residues. The germline V gene encodes CDR1 MNHEY and CDR2 SVGAGI. CDR3 DNA sequence: TGTGCCAGCAGTTACGGACAGCTGACTGAAGCTTTCTTT. It codes for CASSYGQLTEAFF.

The V call is TRBV24-1, the J call TRBJ1-2; a weak D match, TRBD1 (5 bases). Per germline, CDR1 KGHDR and CDR2 SFDVKD. The V end was cut by 5 bases, the J end by 2 bases, with 14 bases between. The CDR3 is 15 amino acids. The CDR3 protein is CATSVGPGGNYGYTF. For the CDR3, the DNA is TGTGCCACCAGTGTCGGTCCGGGGGGGAACTATGGCTACACCTTC.

In its sample, this clone was seen a few times. V gene TRBV2 combines with J gene TRBJ2-7, with a tentative D call TRBD2 (6 bases). V lost 7 bases to trimming and J lost 5 bases, with 21 bases between them. CDR1 and CDR2 (germline): SNHLY, FYNNEI. CDR3 length: 15 amino acids. CDR3 DNA: TGTGCCAGCATGGTTGGAGGGACCATCGGGGACGAGCAGTACTTC. As protein: CASMVGGTIGDEQYF.